These 16 T cell receptor beta chains share one sample of origin, sequenced in a study of T cell repertoires in cytomegalovirus infection. MiXCR, applied by TCRdb to the reads, yields one record per CDR3 protein. Of 360,000 or so distinct CDR3 sequences listed, roughly 36% were seen once; the top ten hold roughly 14%. Their recognized antigens are unknown. The source was cultured PBMCs, collected from culture after CMV antigen stimulation. Receptors originate from a human donor in good health (CMV status not recorded). Some clones in this sample may be carry-over from other donors' samples.

The gene calls are TRBV7-2 and TRBJ2-1; 11 positions match TRBD2. Germline CDR1 reads SGHTA; CDR2 reads FQGNSA. With 4 bases clipped from V and 3 bases from J, the junction kept 5 bases outside the gene matches. There are 16 residues in the CDR3. CDR3 bases: TGTGCCAGCAGCTCGACTAGCGGGATAGACTACAATGAGCAGTTCTTC. Its protein is CASSSTSGIDYNEQFF.

Many counts were recorded for this clonotype. Here the CDR3 DNA reads TGTGCCAGCAGCTTAGAAGTGGATGGAAACACCATATATTTT. Its translation: CASSLEVDGNTIYF. The chain is built from TRBV7-2 and TRBJ1-3; D uncertain. The germline V gene has CDR1 SGHTA and CDR2 FQGNSA. The germline V and J ends were trimmed by 1 base and 3 bases, with 7 bases remaining between them. The CDR3 runs to 14 residues.

The chain uses TRBV5-6 and TRBJ1-2; no reliable D call. Germline V CDR1 and CDR2: SGHDT, YYEEEE. Trimming cost V 3 bases and J 8 bases, with 17 bases left between them. The CDR3 has 14 residues. CDR3 coding DNA: TGTGCCAGCAGCTGGGGTGGCGGAGGAGAAGGCTACACCTTC. Protein sequence: CASSWGGGGEGYTF.

This clonotype showed up just a few times. This chain links TRBV10-3 with TRBJ2-2; no definite D call. Trimming shortened V by 4 bases and J by 0 bases, and 6 bases separated the two germline ends. Germline values: CDR1 ENHRY, CDR2 SYGVKD. The CDR3 runs to 14 residues. CDR3 DNA: TGTGCCATCAGTGTAGGGTCGAACACCGGGGAGCTGTTTTTT. As protein: CAISVGSNTGELFF.

V usage is TRBV7-2 and J usage is TRBJ1-6; D perhaps matches TRBD1 (5 bases). Trimming stripped 4 bases from V and 9 bases from J, with 19 bases between. The length of the CDR3 is 16 residues. Germline V gene sequence: CDR1 SGHTA, CDR2 FQGNSA. The CDR3 spells CASSSTGGVFISPLHF. The CDR3, as DNA: TGTGCCAGCAGCTCCACGGGGGGGGTTTTTATTTCACCCCTCCACTTT.

V is TRBV4-1 and J is TRBJ1-1; D is ambiguous. Germline V lookup: CDR1 MGHRA, CDR2 YSYEKL. The CDR3 loop spans 14 amino acids. Trimming cost V 4 bases and J 1 base, with 10 bases left between them. The CDR3 here is CASSPRHPNTEAFF. In DNA form, the CDR3 reads TGCGCCAGCAGCCCCCGCCACCCGAACACTGAAGCTTTCTTT.

The V and J genes are TRBV12-3 or TRBV12-4 and TRBJ2-1, with TRBD2 identical over 16 bases. CDR3 length: 22 amino acids. V lost 8 bases and J lost 0; bases outside the gene matches: 19. The CDR3 coding sequence is TGTGCCAGCTTCCCCACCCTCCTGGGACTAGCGGGAGGGGGCAGCTCCTACAATGAGCAGTTCTTC. Translation gives CASFPTLLGLAGGGSSYNEQFF.

This clonotype has only a few counts. The chain has TRBV4-3 and TRBJ2-7; D possibly matches TRBD1 or TRBD2 (6 bases each). Trimming stripped 0 bases from V and 4 bases from J, with 16 bases between. Per the germline V gene, CDR1 is LGHNA and CDR2 is YSLEER. CDR3 length: 16 amino acids. CDR3 sequence reads: CASSQDRGRQVYEQYF. The CDR3 DNA reads TGCGCCAGCAGCCAAGATCGGGGGCGACAGGTGTACGAGCAGTACTTC.

V gene TRBV18 combines with J gene TRBJ2-1; 12 positions match TRBD2. Germline CDR1 is KGHSH and CDR2 is LQKENI. The CDR3 has 17 amino acids. V was pared by 0 bases and J by 1 base, with 1 base of the junction left unmatched. CDR3 sequence (DNA): TGTGCCAGCTCACCACCGACTAGCGGGAGATCCTACAATGAGCAGTTCTTC. Amino acids: CASSPPTSGRSYNEQFF.

This chain connects TRBV6-8 to TRBJ1-1; unclear D gene. The CDR3 sequence is 13 residues long. The ends were cut back, 2 bases at V and 3 bases at J, with 7 bases in the middle. Germline loops: CDR1 MNHGY, CDR2 SAAAGT. CDR3 bases: TGTGCCAGCAGTTACGCCAGTTACACTGAAGCTTTCTTT. This sequence encodes CASSYASYTEAFF.

This clonotype showed up just once. The rearrangement joins TRBV19 to TRBJ2-7, with TRBD1 matching over 9 bases. The CDR3 is 17 residues long. Germline V CDR1 and CDR2: LNHDA, SQIVND (reference sequence). The V gene end was trimmed by 5 bases and the J gene end by 1 base; junction bases not matched to a gene: 12. The CDR3, as DNA: TGTGCCAGTAGTGGCCGGGACAGGGAAATCGGGTCCTACGAGCAGTACTTC. Translation gives CASSGRDREIGSYEQYF.

CDR3 sequence (DNA): TGCGCCAGCAGCCAAGAGACCGGCAGTCGTTTTTTCTATGGCTACACCTTC. Amino acid sequence: CASSQETGSRFFYGYTF. V gene TRBV4-3 combines with J gene TRBJ1-2; D is uncertain. Trimming cost V 0 bases and J 4 bases, with 18 bases left between them. The V gene's germline CDR1 is LGHNA and CDR2 YSLEER. The CDR3 loop spans 17 amino acids.

This clonotype was detected once. This rearrangement joins TRBV5-1 to TRBJ2-4, with 11 nucleotides matching TRBD2. This CDR3 contains 18 residues. V shed 4 bases, J shed 3 bases, and the junction held 12 bases outside the gene matches. Germline CDR1 reads SGHRS; CDR2 reads YFSETQ. The CDR3 DNA sequence: TGCGCCAGCAGCCCCGGGACTAGCGGCGGGAGGGGCAAAAACATTCAGTACTTC. This translates into CASSPGTSGGRGKNIQYF.

Only a few counts were recorded for this clonotype. J is TRBJ2-3 and V is TRBV11-2; 9 positions match TRBD1. This CDR3 is built from 13 residues. With 5 bases clipped from V and 6 bases from J, the junction kept 3 bases outside the gene matches. Germline lookup yields CDR1 SGHAT and CDR2 FQNNGV. The CDR3 sequence is CASSTGQGDTQYF. Written as DNA, the CDR3 is TGTGCCAGCAGCACAGGACAGGGGGATACGCAGTATTTT.

This clonotype was seen a few times. CDR3 loop: CASSLERVDGYTF. CDR3 nucleotides: TGTGCCAGCAGCTTAGAAAGGGTAGATGGCTACACCTTC. This rearrangement joins TRBV7-2 to TRBJ1-2; no definite D call. Germline CDR1 is SGHTA and CDR2 is FQGNSA. V was clipped by 1 base and J by 6 bases, with 9 bases between them. This CDR3 region has 13 residues. Combining the CDR3 with reference TRBV7-2 and TRBJ1-2 gives the whole variable domain GAGVSQSPSNKVTEKGKDVELRCDPISGHTALYWYRQSLGQGLEFLIYFQGNSAPDKSGLPSDRFSAERTGGSVSTLTIQRTQQEDSAVYLCASSLERVDGYTFGSGTRLTVV.

In its sample, this clonotype was seen many times. This chain links TRBV7-9 with TRBJ2-5; D unclear. The ends were cut back, 1 base at V and 3 bases at J, with 18 bases in the middle. Germline-derived CDR1 and CDR2 are SEHNR and FQNEAQ (reference sequence). The CDR3 has 17 residues. CDR3 residues: CASSLVRPGWREETQYF. CDR3 DNA: TGTGCCAGCAGCTTAGTCAGACCCGGGTGGCGCGAAGAGACCCAGTACTTC.